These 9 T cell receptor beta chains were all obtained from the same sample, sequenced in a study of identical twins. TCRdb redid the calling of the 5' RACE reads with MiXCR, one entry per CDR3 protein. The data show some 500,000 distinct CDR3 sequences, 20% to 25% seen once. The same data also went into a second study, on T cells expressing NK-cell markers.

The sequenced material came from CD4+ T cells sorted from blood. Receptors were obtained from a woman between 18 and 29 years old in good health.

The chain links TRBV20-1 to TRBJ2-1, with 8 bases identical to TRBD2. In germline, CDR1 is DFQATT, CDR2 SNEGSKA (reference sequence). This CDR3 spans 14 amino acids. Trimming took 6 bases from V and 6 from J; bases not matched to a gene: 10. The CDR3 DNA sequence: TGCAGTGCCATCCGGTCGGGAGGGCCCAATGAGCAGTTCTTC. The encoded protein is CSAIRSGGPNEQFF.

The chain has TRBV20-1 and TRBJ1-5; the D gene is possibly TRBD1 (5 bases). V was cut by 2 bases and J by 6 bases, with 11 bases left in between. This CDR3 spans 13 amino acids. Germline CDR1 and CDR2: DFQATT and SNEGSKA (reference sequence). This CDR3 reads CSARYQGGQPQHF. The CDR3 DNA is TGCAGTGCTAGATATCAGGGAGGTCAGCCCCAGCATTTT.

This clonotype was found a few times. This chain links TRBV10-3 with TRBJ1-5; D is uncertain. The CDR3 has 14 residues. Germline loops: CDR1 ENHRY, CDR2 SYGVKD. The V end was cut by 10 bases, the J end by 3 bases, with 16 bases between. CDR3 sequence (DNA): TGTGCCACCCGGGTCGCGGTTGACAATCAGCCCCAGCATTTT. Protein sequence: CATRVAVDNQPQHF.

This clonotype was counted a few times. CDR3 residues: CASSLYGLEAHDTQYF. CDR3 sequence (DNA): TGTGCCAGCAGTTTATATGGCCTGGAGGCGCATGATACGCAGTATTTT. The J gene is TRBJ2-3, the V gene TRBV28, with D possibly matching TRBD2 (5 bases). The CDR3 runs 16 residues. The V gene lost 1 base and the J gene lost 6 bases, with 17 bases spanning the gap. CDR1 and CDR2 from the germline V gene are MDHEN and SYDVKM. Together with reference TRBV28 and TRBJ2-3, the CDR3 gives the full variable domain: DVKVTQSSRYLVKRTGEKVFLECVQDMDHENMFWYRQDPGLGLRLIYFSYDVKMKEKGDIPEGYSVSREKKERFSLILESASTNQTSMYLCASSLYGLEAHDTQYFGPGTRLTVL.

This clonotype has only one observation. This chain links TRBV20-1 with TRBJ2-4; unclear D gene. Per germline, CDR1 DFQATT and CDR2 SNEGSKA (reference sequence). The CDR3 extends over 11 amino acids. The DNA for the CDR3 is TGCACTATCCTAGCCAAAAACATTCAGTACTTC. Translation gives CTILAKNIQYF.

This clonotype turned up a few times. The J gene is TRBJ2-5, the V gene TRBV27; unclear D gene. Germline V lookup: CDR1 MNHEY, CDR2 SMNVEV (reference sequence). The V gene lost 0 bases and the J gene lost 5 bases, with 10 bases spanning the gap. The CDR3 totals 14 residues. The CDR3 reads CASSLSSSWETQYF. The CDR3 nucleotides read TGTGCCAGCAGTTTATCTTCCAGCTGGGAGACCCAGTACTTC.

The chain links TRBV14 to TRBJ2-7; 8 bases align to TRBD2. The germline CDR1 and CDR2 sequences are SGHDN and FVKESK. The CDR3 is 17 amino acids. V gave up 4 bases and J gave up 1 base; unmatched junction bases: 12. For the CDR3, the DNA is TGTGCCAGCAGCCCTCTCGCTCTCCGCGGGAGGTCCTACGAGCAGTACTTC. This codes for CASSPLALRGRSYEQYF.

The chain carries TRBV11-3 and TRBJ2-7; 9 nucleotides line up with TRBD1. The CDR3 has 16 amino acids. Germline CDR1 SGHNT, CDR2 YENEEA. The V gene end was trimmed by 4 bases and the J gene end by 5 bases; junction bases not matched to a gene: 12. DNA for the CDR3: TGTGCCAGCAGCTCCCACCGGGACAGGGAAACCCACGAGCAGTACTTC. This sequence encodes CASSSHRDRETHEQYF.

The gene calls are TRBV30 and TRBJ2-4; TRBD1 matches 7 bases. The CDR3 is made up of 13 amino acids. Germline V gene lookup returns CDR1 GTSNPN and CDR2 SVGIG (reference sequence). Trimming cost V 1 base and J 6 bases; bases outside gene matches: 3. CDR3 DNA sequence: TGTGCCTGGAGTGCTGCAGGGGGAAACATTCAGTACTTC. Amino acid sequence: CAWSAAGGNIQYF.